This TCR beta chain came from a study of T cells after yellow fever vaccination. Overall study results and limits: Overlap between CD4 and CD8 compartments was detected for a small share of clonotypes. The study re-detected most primary-vaccination clones after the booster (nearly 97% CD4, around 89% CD8).

This clonotype has more than one count but fewer than ten. Its antigen is unidentified. TCRdb processed the 5' RACE reads anew with MiXCR; each CDR3 protein has one entry. The sample records some 340,000 distinct CDR3 sequences, roughly 10% being singletons. CDR1 is MNHEY and CDR2 is SVGAGI in the germline V gene. The CDR3 spans 13 residues. Trimming cost V 3 bases and J 5 bases, with 10 bases left between them. This TCR was recovered from a man younger than 35 who received the YFV17D yellow fever vaccine. The material sequenced was CD4+ T cells sorted from PBMCs, taken 45 days after the yellow fever booster vaccination. This rearrangement joins TRBV6-5 to TRBJ2-5; no firm D call. The CDR3 sequence is CASSYYKWETQYF. In DNA, the CDR3 is TGTGCCAGCAGTTATTATAAGTGGGAGACCCAGTACTTC.